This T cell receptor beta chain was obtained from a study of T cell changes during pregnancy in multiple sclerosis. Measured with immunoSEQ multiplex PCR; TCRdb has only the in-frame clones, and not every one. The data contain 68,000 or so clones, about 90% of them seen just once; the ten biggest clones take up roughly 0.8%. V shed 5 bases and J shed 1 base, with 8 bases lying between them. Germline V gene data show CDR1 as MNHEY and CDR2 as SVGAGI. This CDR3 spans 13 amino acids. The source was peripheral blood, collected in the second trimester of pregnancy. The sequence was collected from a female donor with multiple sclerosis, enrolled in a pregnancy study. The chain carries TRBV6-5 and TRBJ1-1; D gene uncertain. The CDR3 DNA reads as TGTGCCAGCAGTCCTACGGGGAACACTGAAGCTTTCTTT. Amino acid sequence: CASSPTGNTEAFF.